These 7 T cell receptor beta chains came from one sample sequenced in a study of Ad26.COV2.S vaccination and SARS-CoV-2 variants. Sequencing used immunoSEQ multiplex PCR; TCRdb keeps in-frame clones, though not all of them. The data hold some 290,000 clones, with approximately 86% observed a single time. Treatment indicated: some 19 received Ad26.COV2.S at low or high dose, single or two shots; several received placebo; per-sample allocation not given. Day 63 following the first vaccine or placebo injection was when the samples were taken. This material consisted of peripheral blood, taken in a trial of Ad26.COV2.S vaccine versus placebo. Receptors originate from a person aged 18-60 years who received the Ad26.COV2.S COVID-19 vaccine or a placebo.

This clone was seen a few times. The V call is TRBV4-2, the J call TRBJ2-5; TRBD2 aligns across 9 bases. CDR3 length: 18 residues. V was clipped by 0 bases and J by 1 base; unmatched bases: 9. The germline gives CDR1 LGHNA, CDR2 YNFKEQ. In DNA, the CDR3 is TGTGCCAGCAGCCAAGATCCGTCAGCGGGGGGTCTCCAAGAGACCCAGTACTTC. Translation: CASSQDPSAGGLQETQYF.

This clone was seen only a few times. The J gene is TRBJ2-7, the V gene TRBV3-1 (or the pseudogene TRBV3-2); 11 bases are a match to TRBD1. V shed 4 bases, J shed 4 bases, and the junction held 3 bases outside the gene matches. The CDR3 contains 14 residues. Germline loops: CDR1 LGHDT, CDR2 YNNKEL (reference sequence). This CDR3 is CASSRTGGMYEQYF. DNA of the CDR3: TGTGCCAGCAGCCGGACAGGGGGCATGTACGAGCAGTACTTC.

V and J are TRBV4-2 and TRBJ2-1; 7 positions match TRBD1. The CDR3 extends over 16 amino acids. Germline V gene data show CDR1 as LGHNA and CDR2 as YNFKEQ. V trimming: 1 base; J trimming: 9 bases; junction bases outside the gene matches: 12. This chain's CDR3 is CASSQGILQGQGEQFF. The CDR3 DNA sequence: TGTGCCAGCAGCCAAGGGATTCTACAGGGGCAGGGTGAGCAGTTCTTC.

The chain uses TRBV18 and TRBJ2-3, with D perhaps TRBD1 (5 bases). This CDR3 has 16 amino acids. Trimming removed 1 base at V and 0 bases at J, with 11 bases between. Germline CDR1 KGHSH, CDR2 LQKENI. CDR3 region: CASSPRSGYSTDTQYF. In DNA, the CDR3 is TGTGCCAGCTCACCACGGTCAGGGTACAGCACAGATACGCAGTATTTT.

This clone was detected only a few times. The chain recombines TRBV6-6 with TRBJ1-5, with TRBD1 as a possible D gene (6 bases). Germline CDR1 reads MNHNY; CDR2 reads SVGAGI (reference sequence). The CDR3 loop spans 16 amino acids. V was pared by 0 bases and J by 5 bases, with 14 bases between. As DNA, the CDR3 is TGTGCCAGCAGTTACTCGAGATCGGCAGGGGATCAGCCCCAGCATTTT. Translation: CASSYSRSAGDQPQHF.

This clone was seen a handful of times. The chain links TRBV18 to TRBJ1-3, with D hard to call. CDR3 length: 16 residues. V lost 2 bases, J lost 0 bases, and 11 bases lay in between. CDR1 and CDR2 (germline): KGHSH, LQKENI. This chain's CDR3 is CASSPSRLSSGNTIYF. Here the CDR3 DNA reads TGTGCCAGCTCACCATCCCGGTTGAGCTCTGGAAACACCATATATTTT.

The chain is built from TRBV19 and TRBJ1-2; TRBD1 might be the D (6 bases). V lost 7 bases, J lost 8 bases, and 17 bases lay in between. The CDR3 runs 13 residues. Germline CDR1 LNHDA, CDR2 SQIVND (reference sequence). The CDR3 loop is CASTHNSGVGYTF. The CDR3 nucleotides are TGTGCCAGTACCCATAACTCAGGGGTCGGCTACACCTTC.